This T cell receptor (beta chain) was observed in a study of CD8 T cells in Susac syndrome (dated by TCRdb to the late 2010s). Background on the whole study: Of the Susac syndrome patients who were sequenced, eight or nine were in clinical remission while about six had clinically active disease. At the time of blood withdrawal, Susac syndrome patients were either therapy-naive, taking corticosteroids (with some also receiving IVIg), or on IVIg alone. Repertoire sequencing was used to test whether CD8+ T cell activation and differentiation in Susac syndrome was antigen driven. CD8+ T cell repertoire clonality was compared between more than 9 healthy donors, some 14 Susac syndrome patients and 15 multiple sclerosis patients.

Peripheral blood CD8+ and CD4+ T cells from healthy donors, Susac syndrome patients and multiple sclerosis patients were profiled using high-throughput TCR beta sequencing. Susac syndrome patients met recently defined diagnostic criteria for definite or probable disease. Bulk CD8+ and CD4+ T cells were purified by magnetic negative isolation, whereas CD8+ TEMRA cells were enriched by FACS. Blood was collected in EDTA tubes and processed within 24 hours, with PBMCs isolated through density gradient centrifugation. PBMCs intended for TCR sequencing were frozen in liquid nitrogen and were later thawed in a 37 degrees C water bath. A purity of at least 90% was achieved for sorted or isolated CD4+, CD8+ and CD8+ TEMRA cells. RNA was extracted using the RNeasy kit, and roughly 0.5 to 1 ug of the RNA was reverse transcribed with random hexamers. The immunoSEQ multiplex PCR assay, which covers 54 Vbeta and 13 Jbeta segments, was used to amplify TCR beta CDR3 regions. Bias from PCR amplification was corrected by using a synthetic template baseline for primer optimization and for computational correction. Concerning the study's data processing: Reads were annotated to V, D and J genes per IMGT and analyzed with immunoSEQ Analyzer, keeping only productive sequences. Clonality was computed as one minus Shannon entropy normalized by log2 of the number of productive unique sequences. For each patient and control, public and private clones were evaluated within the 100 most prevalent clones. Clones were defined as Susac-specific if absent from the healthy and MS cohorts, from roughly 1,100 published viral clones and from other ImmuneACCESS disease sequences. In-frame beta chains were kept once TCRdb had trimmed the public reads at Q25 with fastp and called clones with MiXCR. For every CDR3 protein sequence, its rows merge into one entry that carries the most common genes and DNA. The V and J calls were determined by TCRdb, not by the authors. Across this sample there are tens of thousands of distinct CDR3 sequences, with about 94% seen only once. 0.35% to 0.5% of the sample lies in the top ten.

V sheds 1 base and J sheds 7 bases, leaving 13 bases between their ends. The germline V gene (reference sequence) specifies DFQATT as CDR1 and SNEGSKA as CDR2. The CDR3 holds 13 amino acids from the cysteine to the phenylalanine. Only the CDR3 part of the read is kept: 39 bases, read in frame from the first base. Comments on this clonotype: What this receptor recognizes is not known. Base qualities are not provided; no much larger clone lies one nucleotide away.

Findings and caveats that apply to the study as a whole: About 15 Susac-specific public clones were identified in the total CD8+ repertoire, and roughly five Susac-specific public clones were identified in the CD8+ TEMRA repertoire. The number of individuals in the TCR sequencing and HLA analysis was acknowledged as relatively small. Susac syndrome CD8+ repertoires showed clonal expansion, highest in CD8+ TEMRA cells and greater in clinically active than remitting patients.

Sequencing was done on a sample of CD8+ T cells from PBMCs. The chain employs TRBV20-1 and TRBJ2-5, with the D gene uncertain. The TCR sequence derives from a human donor with Susac syndrome. The nucleotide sequence reads TGCAGTGCTAGAGCCGGACCCCCGGGGACCCAGTACTTC. This gives the protein CSARAGPPGTQYF.